These T cell receptor beta chains were read from a single sample in a study of cytomegalovirus exposure and HLA in healthy donors. Clones were sequenced by immunoSEQ multiplex PCR, and TCRdb holds only the in-frame ones, with some missing. The sample records about 160,000 clones, about 78% being singletons. Sequencing input: PBMCs. All receptors come from a male donor in good health and CMV-seronegative. The conserved cysteine and the conserved F or W are not part of the CDR3 here.

j_gene,v_gene,CDR3aa
TRBJ1-5,TRBV6-5,ASSYSSGQNQPQH
TRBJ2-7,TRBV29-1,SVESRTYEQY
TRBJ1-1,TRBV29-1,SVEESGGWSTEAF
TRBJ2-1,TRBV11-3,ASSLDHSGSSSYNEQF
TRBJ2-1,TRBV7-3,ASSLTGLGRSDEQF
TRBJ2-2,TRBV27,ASSLRSSTNTGELF
TRBJ2-3,TRBV5-6,ASSLAPSGSITDTQY
TRBJ1-2,TRBV19,ASRGTGYNYGYT
TRBJ2-1,TRBV2,ASSDLFLSYNEQF
TRBJ1-4,TRBV14,ASSQVLGGNEKLF
TRBJ2-1,TRBV18,ASSTLPGLAGVLDEQF
TRBJ2-1,TRBV4-2,ASSPVTSGDYNEQF
TRBJ1-1,TRBV6-6,ASSYEGTEAF
TRBJ2-3,TRBV4-3,ASSQDLQGTNTQY
TRBJ2-5,TRBV7-2,ASSLQGQTETQY
TRBJ2-7,TRBV18,ASSRREATNEQY
TRBJ2-3,TRBV27,ASSLGRQGGQY
TRBJ2-2,TRBV2,ASSVTGKGTGELF
TRBJ1-2,TRBV19,ASRQRPNYGYT
TRBJ2-5,TRBV7-2,ASSFQSGQETQY
TRBJ2-3,TRBV5-1,ASSLGQGGATDTQY
TRBJ1-5,TRBV21-1,ASNLDREDGNQPQH
TRBJ2-5,TRBV9,ASSRQGWETQY
TRBJ1-6,TRBV2,ASSEAGVRSPLH
TRBJ2-7,TRBV29-1,SVTGSAYEQY
TRBJ2-3,TRBV9,ASSDPPGTAGTDTQY
-,TRBV5-1,ASSLDQGREQY